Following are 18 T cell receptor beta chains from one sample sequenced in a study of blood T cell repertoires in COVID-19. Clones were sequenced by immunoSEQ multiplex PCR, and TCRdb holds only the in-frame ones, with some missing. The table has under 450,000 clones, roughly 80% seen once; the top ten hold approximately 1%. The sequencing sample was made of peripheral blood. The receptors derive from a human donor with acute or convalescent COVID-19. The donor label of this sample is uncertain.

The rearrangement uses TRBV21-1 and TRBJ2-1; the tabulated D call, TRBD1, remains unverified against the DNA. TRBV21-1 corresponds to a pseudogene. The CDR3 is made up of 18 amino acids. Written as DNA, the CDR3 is TGTGCCAGCAGCAAAGGCCAATTGCCAGGGGGAAGCAACAATGAGCAGTTCTTC. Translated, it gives CASSKGQLPGGSNNEQFF.

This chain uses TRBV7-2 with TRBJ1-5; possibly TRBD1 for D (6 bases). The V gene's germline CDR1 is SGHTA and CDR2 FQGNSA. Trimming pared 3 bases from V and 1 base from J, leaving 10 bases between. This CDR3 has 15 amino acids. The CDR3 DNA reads TGTGCCAGCAGCTTCCAGGGGACAAGCAATCAGCCCCAGCATTTT. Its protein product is CASSFQGTSNQPQHF.

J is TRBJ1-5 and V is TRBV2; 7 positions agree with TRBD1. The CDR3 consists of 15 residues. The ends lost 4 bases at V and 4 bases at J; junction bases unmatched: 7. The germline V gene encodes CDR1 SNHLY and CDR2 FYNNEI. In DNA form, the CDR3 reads TGTGCCAGCAGTGCCGCCGGGACAGCTAATCAGCCCCAGCATTTT. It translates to CASSAAGTANQPQHF.

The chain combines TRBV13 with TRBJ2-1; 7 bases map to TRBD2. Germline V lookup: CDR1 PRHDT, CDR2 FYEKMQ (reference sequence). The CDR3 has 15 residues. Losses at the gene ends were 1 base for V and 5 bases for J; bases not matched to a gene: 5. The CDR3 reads CASSLASSGHNEQFF. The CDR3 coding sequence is TGTGCCAGCAGCTTAGCGTCTAGCGGACACAATGAGCAGTTCTTC.

Here the CDR3 reads CASSSGTGARNEKLFF. CDR3 DNA sequence: TGCGCCAGCAGCTCGGGGACAGGGGCCCGGAATGAAAAACTGTTTTTT. This chain uses TRBV5-1 with TRBJ1-4; 10 nucleotides line up with TRBD1. The CDR3 sequence is 16 residues long. Germline CDR1 is SGHRS and CDR2 is YFSETQ. The V and J ends lost 3 bases and 5 bases, in that order; junction bases with no gene match: 7.

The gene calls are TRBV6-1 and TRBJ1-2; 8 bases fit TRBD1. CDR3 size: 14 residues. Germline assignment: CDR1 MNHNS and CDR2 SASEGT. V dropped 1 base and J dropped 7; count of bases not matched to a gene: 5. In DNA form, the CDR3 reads TGTGCCAGCAGTGAAGGGACAGGGAATTTTGGCTACACCTTC. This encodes CASSEGTGNFGYTF.

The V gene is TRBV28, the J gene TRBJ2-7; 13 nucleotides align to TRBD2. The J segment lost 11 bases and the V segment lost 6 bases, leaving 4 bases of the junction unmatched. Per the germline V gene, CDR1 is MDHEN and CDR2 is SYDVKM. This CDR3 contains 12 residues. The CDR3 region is CASSPGTSGKYF. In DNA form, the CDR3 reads TGTGCCAGCAGCCCCGGGACTAGCGGGAAGTACTTC.

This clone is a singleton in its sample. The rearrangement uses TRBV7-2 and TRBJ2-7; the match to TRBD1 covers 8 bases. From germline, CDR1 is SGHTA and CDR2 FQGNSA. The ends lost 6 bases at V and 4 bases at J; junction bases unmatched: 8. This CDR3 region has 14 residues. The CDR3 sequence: CASRENGQGYEQYF. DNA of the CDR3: TGTGCCAGCAGGGAGAATGGACAGGGTTACGAGCAGTACTTC.

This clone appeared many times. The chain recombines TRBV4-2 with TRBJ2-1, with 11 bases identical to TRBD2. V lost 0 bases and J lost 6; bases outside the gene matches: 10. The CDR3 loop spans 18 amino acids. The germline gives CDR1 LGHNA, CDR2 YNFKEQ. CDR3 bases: TGTGCCAGCAGCCAAGAGATGTCCGGGACTAGCGGTGTCAATGAGCAGTTCTTC. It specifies CASSQEMSGTSGVNEQFF.

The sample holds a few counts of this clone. The CDR3 region has the DNA TGTGCCATCAGTTACAGGGCCGACTATGGCTACACCTTC. It specifies CAISYRADYGYTF. The genes are TRBV10-3 and TRBJ1-2; D is possibly TRBD1 (6 bases). The V end lost 5 bases, the J end lost 3 bases, and 10 bases lay between the germline ends. The CDR3 consists of 13 residues. Germline CDR1 and CDR2: ENHRY and SYGVKD.

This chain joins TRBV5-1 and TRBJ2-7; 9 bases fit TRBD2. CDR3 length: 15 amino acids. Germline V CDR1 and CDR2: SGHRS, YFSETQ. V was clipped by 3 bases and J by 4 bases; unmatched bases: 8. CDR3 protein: CASSSASGVTYEQYF. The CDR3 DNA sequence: TGCGCCAGCAGCTCGGCTAGCGGGGTTACGTACGAGCAGTACTTC.

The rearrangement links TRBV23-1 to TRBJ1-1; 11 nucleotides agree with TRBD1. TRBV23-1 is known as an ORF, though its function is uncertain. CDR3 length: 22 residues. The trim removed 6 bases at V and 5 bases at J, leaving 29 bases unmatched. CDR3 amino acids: CASSPRTGGVKSVSPGGTEAFF. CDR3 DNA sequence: TGCGCCAGCAGCCCTAGGACAGGGGGCGTGAAGTCGGTAAGCCCAGGGGGGACTGAAGCTTTCTTT.

As DNA, the CDR3 is TGTGCCAGTATCCCCCGGAACAGGTTGAACACTGAAGCTTTCTTT. Amino acids: CASIPRNRLNTEAFF. The V call is TRBV19, the J call TRBJ1-1; D is possibly TRBD1 (5 bases). V lost 7 bases to trimming and J lost 0 bases, with 15 bases between them. The CDR3 spans 15 residues. In germline, CDR1 is LNHDA, CDR2 SQIVND (reference sequence).

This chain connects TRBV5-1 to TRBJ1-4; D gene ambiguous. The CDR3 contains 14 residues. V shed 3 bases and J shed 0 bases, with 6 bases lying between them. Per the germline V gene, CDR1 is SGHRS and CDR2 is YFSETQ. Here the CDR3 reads CASSSSATNEKLFF. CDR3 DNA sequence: TGCGCCAGCAGCTCGTCAGCAACTAATGAAAAACTGTTTTTT.

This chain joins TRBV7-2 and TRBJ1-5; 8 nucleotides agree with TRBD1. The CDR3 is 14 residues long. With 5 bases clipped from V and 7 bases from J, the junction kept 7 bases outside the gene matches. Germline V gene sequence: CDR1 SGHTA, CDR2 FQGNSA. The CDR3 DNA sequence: TGTGCCAGCAGCCTAACAGGGGGGGGACAGCCCCAGCATTTT. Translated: CASSLTGGGQPQHF. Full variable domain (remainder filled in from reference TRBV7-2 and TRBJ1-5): GAGVSQSPSNKVTEKGKDVELRCDPISGHTALYWYRQSLGQGLEFLIYFQGNSAPDKSGLPSDRFSAERTGGSVSTLTIQRTQQEDSAVYLCASSLTGGGQPQHFGDGTRLSIL.

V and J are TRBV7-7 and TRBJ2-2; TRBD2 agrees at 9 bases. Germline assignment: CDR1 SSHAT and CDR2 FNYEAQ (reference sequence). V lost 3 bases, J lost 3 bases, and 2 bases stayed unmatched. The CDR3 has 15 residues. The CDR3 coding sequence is TGTGCCAGCAGCTTGACTAGCGGCCACACCGGGGAGCTGTTTTTT. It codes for CASSLTSGHTGELFF.

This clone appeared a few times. The CDR3 DNA reads as TGTGCCAGCAAAGGACTCCTCTCCTACAATGAGCAGTTCTTC. This sequence encodes CASKGLLSYNEQFF. The rearrangement joins TRBV2 to TRBJ2-1, with D possibly being TRBD2 (5 bases). Trimming removed 7 bases at V and 0 bases at J, with 10 bases between. This CDR3 is built from 14 residues. Germline values: CDR1 SNHLY, CDR2 FYNNEI.

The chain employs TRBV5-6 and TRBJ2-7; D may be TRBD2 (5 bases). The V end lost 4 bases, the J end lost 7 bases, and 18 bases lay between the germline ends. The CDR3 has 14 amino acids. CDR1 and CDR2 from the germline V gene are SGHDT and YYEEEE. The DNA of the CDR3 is TGTGCCAGCAGCCCCTCGTTTGGACTCTTGGAGCAGTACTTC. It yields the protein CASSPSFGLLEQYF. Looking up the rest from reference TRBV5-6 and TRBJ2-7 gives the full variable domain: DAGVTQSPTHLIKTRGQQVTLRCSPKSGHDTVSWYQQALGQGPQFIFQYYEEEERQRGNFPDRFSGHQFPNYSSELNVNALLLGDSALYLCASSPSFGLLEQYFGPGTRLTVT.